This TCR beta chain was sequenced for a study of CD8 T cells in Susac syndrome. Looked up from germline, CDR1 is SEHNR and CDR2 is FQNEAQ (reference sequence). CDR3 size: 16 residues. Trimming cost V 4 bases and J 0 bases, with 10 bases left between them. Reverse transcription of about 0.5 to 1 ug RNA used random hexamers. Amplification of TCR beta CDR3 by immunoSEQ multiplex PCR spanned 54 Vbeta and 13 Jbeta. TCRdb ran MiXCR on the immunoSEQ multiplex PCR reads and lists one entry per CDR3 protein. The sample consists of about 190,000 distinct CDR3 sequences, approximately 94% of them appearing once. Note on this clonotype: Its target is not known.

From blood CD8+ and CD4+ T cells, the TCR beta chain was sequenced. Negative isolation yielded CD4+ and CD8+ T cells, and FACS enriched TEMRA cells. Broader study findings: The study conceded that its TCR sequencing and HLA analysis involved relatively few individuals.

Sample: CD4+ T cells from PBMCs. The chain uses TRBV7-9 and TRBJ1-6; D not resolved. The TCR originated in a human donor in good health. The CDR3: CASSSEGSSYNSPLHF. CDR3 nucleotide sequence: TGTGCCAGCAGCTCCGAGGGCAGCTCCTATAATTCACCCCTCCACTTT.